Shown below are 20 T cell receptor beta chains from a single sample sequenced in a study of CD8 T cells in ankylosing spondylitis. Study-level results: There was a TCR beta motif, made of several highly homologous variants, that appeared characteristic of ankylosing spondylitis blood.

TCRdb passed the 5' RACE reads through MiXCR, listing each CDR3 protein once. The sample includes hundreds of thousands of distinct CDR3 sequences, more than 15% of them seen just once. Antigen specificity for these receptors is unknown. Sequenced input: blood, either unsorted or a sorted T cell fraction (not recorded which). Source of these receptors: a male donor with ankylosing spondylitis.

The V gene is TRBV7-2, the J gene TRBJ2-1; 9 bases align to TRBD2. The CDR3 contains 16 residues. The V and J ends lost 2 bases and 3 bases, in that order; junction bases with no gene match: 5. Germline lookup yields CDR1 SGHTA and CDR2 FQGNSA. The CDR3 region is CASSLSSGGLYNEQFF. The CDR3 DNA follows: TGTGCCAGCAGCTTAAGTAGCGGGGGCCTCTACAATGAGCAGTTCTTC.

V usage is TRBV12-3 or TRBV12-4 and J usage is TRBJ1-2, with D possibly matching TRBD1 (6 bases). CDR3 length: 14 amino acids. Trimming pared 1 base from V and 4 bases from J, leaving 10 bases between. This chain's CDR3 is CASSLGATGYGYTF. CDR3 nucleotide sequence: TGTGCCAGCAGTTTAGGCGCGACAGGCTATGGCTACACCTTC.

The chain is built from TRBV2 and TRBJ2-2, with D possibly matching TRBD1 (5 bases). This CDR3 has 15 residues. Germline V gene lookup returns CDR1 SNHLY and CDR2 FYNNEI. The V end was cut by 4 bases, the J end by 0 bases, with 9 bases between. In DNA, the CDR3 is TGTGCCAGCAGTGGGACAACCACGAACACCGGGGAGCTGTTTTTT. It is translated as CASSGTTTNTGELFF. The whole variable domain, filled in from reference TRBV2 and TRBJ2-2, reads EPEVTQTPSHQVTQMGQEVILRCVPISNHLYFYWYRQILGQKVEFLVSFYNNEISEKSEIFDDQFSVERPDGSNFTLKIRSTKLEDSAMYFCASSGTTTNTGELFFGEGSRLTVL.

This chain links TRBV2 with TRBJ2-5; D gene uncertain. Germline V gene data show CDR1 as SNHLY and CDR2 as FYNNEI. V shed 7 bases and J shed 1 base, with 13 bases lying between them. This CDR3 is 14 amino acids long. CDR3 region: CASTRDPTQETQYF. CDR3 coding DNA: TGTGCCAGCACGAGAGACCCAACCCAAGAGACCCAGTACTTC.

Remarks on this clonotype: The junction departs from the called germline gene at one end, perhaps through a read error. This sequence joins TRBV20-1 and TRBJ2-7; TRBD2 matches at 7 bases. CDR3 size: 13 residues. CDR1 is DFQATT, CDR2 SNEGSKA, per germline (reference sequence). The CDR3 sequence: CSARGRDGYEQYF. The CDR3 nucleotides are TGCAGTGCAAGAGGGAGGGATGGGTACGAGCAGTACTTC.

This clonotype appeared a few times. The chain recombines TRBV6-5 with TRBJ1-3; 7 bases are a match to TRBD1. The trim removed 2 bases at V and 0 bases at J, leaving 7 bases unmatched. This CDR3 is built from 17 residues. CDR1 is MNHEY and CDR2 is SVGAGI in the germline V gene. The CDR3 nucleotides read TGTGCCAGCAGTTACACGACAGGGCCCGGCTCTGGAAACACCATATATTTT. This encodes CASSYTTGPGSGNTIYF.

This clonotype was seen a few times. V is TRBV5-6 and J is TRBJ1-1; D is possibly TRBD1 (6 bases). Germline assignment: CDR1 SGHDT and CDR2 YYEEEE. The CDR3 runs 14 residues. With 4 bases removed from V and 4 bases from J, the gap between germline ends came to 14 bases. The CDR3 DNA follows: TGTGCCAGCAGCCCCGGACAGTACATCACTGAAGCTTTCTTT. Its translation is CASSPGQYITEAFF.

The gene calls are TRBV28 and TRBJ1-1; D remains unclear. Germline CDR1 MDHEN, CDR2 SYDVKM. V lost 5 bases and J 3 bases, leaving 10 bases between the germline ends. The CDR3 has 13 amino acids. CDR3 in DNA: TGTGCCAGCAGTCTCGGACGGTACACTGAAGCTTTCTTT. Amino acid sequence: CASSLGRYTEAFF. The full variable domain, with the rest looked up from reference TRBV28 and TRBJ1-1, is DVKVTQSSRYLVKRTGEKVFLECVQDMDHENMFWYRQDPGLGLRLIYFSYDVKMKEKGDIPEGYSVSREKKERFSLILESASTNQTSMYLCASSLGRYTEAFFGQGTRLTVV.

In its sample, this clonotype was seen a few times. CDR3 nucleotide sequence: TGTGCCAGCAGCGTGGGTGGGACAGGGATTACCTACGAGCAGTACTTC. It translates to CASSVGGTGITYEQYF. The chain links TRBV11-2 to TRBJ2-7; the match to TRBD1 covers 9 bases. Germline loops: CDR1 SGHAT, CDR2 FQNNGV. The V and J ends lost 5 bases and 2 bases, in that order; junction bases with no gene match: 10. The CDR3 has 16 amino acids.

The chain employs TRBV6-2 or TRBV6-3 and TRBJ2-5; D unresolved. Germline CDR1 reads MNHEY; CDR2 reads SVGEGT. CDR3 length equals 11 residues. V was pared by 8 bases and J by 5 bases, with 9 bases between. CDR3 in amino acids: CASALRETQYF. In DNA, the CDR3 is TGTGCCAGCGCGTTAAGGGAGACCCAGTACTTC.

This chain uses TRBV3-1 with TRBJ1-5; D is perhaps TRBD1 (6 bases). CDR1 and CDR2 from the germline V gene are LGHDT and YNNKEL (reference sequence). The CDR3 loop spans 14 amino acids. V lost 4 bases and J lost 7, with 14 bases in between. This chain's CDR3 is CASSRRGAGQPQHF. CDR3 DNA: TGTGCCAGCAGCCGTAGGGGGGCAGGGCAGCCCCAGCATTTT.

This clonotype occurred a few times. The rearrangement uses TRBV7-9 and TRBJ2-2; D unclear. Germline V gene sequence: CDR1 SEHNR, CDR2 FQNEAQ (reference sequence). The CDR3 loop spans 15 amino acids. Deletions cut 5 bases from V and 10 bases from J, with 20 bases between. CDR3 sequence: CASSPPRPTQAELFF. The CDR3 DNA reads TGTGCCAGCAGCCCACCTAGACCCACTCAGGCGGAGCTGTTTTTT. Supplemented by reference TRBV7-9 and TRBJ2-2, the full variable domain reads DTGVSQNPRHKITKRGQNVTFRCDPISEHNRLYWYRQTLGQGPEFLTYFQNEAQLEKSRLLSDRFSAERPKGSFSTLEIQRTEQGDSAMYLCASSPPRPTQAELFFGEGSRLTVL.

This clonotype was counted many times. V gene TRBV12-3 or TRBV12-4 combines with J gene TRBJ2-7; D is possibly TRBD1 (6 bases). V was trimmed by 5 bases and J by 5 bases, leaving 16 bases between them. This CDR3 contains 14 residues. In nucleotides, the CDR3 is TGTGCCAGCAGTGCCTCAGGGGTAAGAGACGAGCAGTACTTC. Translating gives CASSASGVRDEQYF.

The chain couples TRBV18 to TRBJ2-5; the D gene could be TRBD1 or TRBD2 (5 bases each). Germline loops: CDR1 KGHSH, CDR2 LQKENI. This CDR3 region has 14 residues. V was shortened by 3 bases and J by 3 bases, with 11 bases between the two germline ends. The chain's CDR3 is CASSPWDLKETQYF. The CDR3 DNA reads TGTGCCAGCTCACCTTGGGACCTAAAAGAGACCCAGTACTTC.

The CDR3 region is CAISARDQGTEAFF. The CDR3 DNA reads TGTGCCATCAGCGCCAGGGACCAGGGCACTGAAGCTTTCTTT. The chain combines TRBV10-3 with TRBJ1-1, with a weak D call TRBD1 (5 bases). CDR3 length: 14 residues. Per germline, CDR1 ENHRY and CDR2 SYGVKD. V lost 6 bases and J 4 bases, leaving 15 bases between the germline ends.

This clonotype was observed a few times. This chain uses TRBV20-1 with TRBJ2-1; D not resolved. The CDR3 consists of 13 residues. The V end was cut by 1 base, the J end by 1 base, with 5 bases between. CDR1 is DFQATT and CDR2 is SNEGSKA in the germline V gene (reference sequence). Here the CDR3 reads CSARVPSYNEQFF. The CDR3 region has the DNA TGCAGTGCTAGAGTGCCTTCCTACAATGAGCAGTTCTTC.

The rearrangement uses TRBV28 and TRBJ2-2; D call uncertain. Germline assignment: CDR1 MDHEN and CDR2 SYDVKM. CDR3 length: 12 amino acids. Trimming pared 5 bases from V and 7 bases from J, leaving 8 bases between. The CDR3 region is CASSLPFGELFF. CDR3 nucleotides: TGTGCCAGCAGTCTCCCCTTCGGGGAGCTGTTTTTT.

The chain is built from TRBV28 and TRBJ2-7; possibly TRBD1 for D (6 bases). The CDR3 has 15 amino acids. Looked up from germline, CDR1 is MDHEN and CDR2 is SYDVKM. Between the trimmed V and J ends, which lost 5 bases and 0 bases, there was a span of 14 bases. The CDR3 reads CASSRTGTFSYEQYF. The CDR3 bases are TGTGCCAGCAGTAGAACCGGGACATTCTCCTACGAGCAGTACTTC.

This clonotype was seen only a few times. V gene TRBV25-1 combines with J gene TRBJ1-1, with 7 bases lining up with TRBD1. The V segment lost 4 bases and the J segment 0 bases; nucleotides outside the gene matches: 8. CDR1 is MGHDK, CDR2 SYGVNS, per germline. CDR3 size: 16 residues. For the CDR3, the DNA is TGTGCCAGCAGTGCATCACCGGGACAGCTGAACACTGAAGCTTTCTTT. Its translation is CASSASPGQLNTEAFF. The full variable domain, completed using reference TRBV25-1 and TRBJ1-1, is EADIYQTPRYLVIGTGKKITLECSQTMGHDKMYWYQQDPGMELHLIHYSYGVNSTEKGDLSSESTVSRIRTEHFPLTLESARPSHTSQYLCASSASPGQLNTEAFFGQGTRLTVV.

The chain joins TRBV20-1 to TRBJ2-3; D is perhaps TRBD1 (5 bases). The germline V and J ends were trimmed by 5 bases and 4 bases, with 7 bases remaining between them. Germline CDR1 is DFQATT and CDR2 is SNEGSKA (reference sequence). There are 11 residues in the CDR3. CDR3 DNA sequence: TGCAGTGCTCTGGGGCCAGATACGCAGTATTTT. Residues: CSALGPDTQYF.